The present TCR beta chain was sequenced within a study of PD-1 blockade in classical Hodgkin lymphoma (dated by TCRdb to 2018 to 2021). With regard to the full study: Nivolumab dosing was 3 mg/kg intravenously every 2 weeks, continuing until either disease progression or unacceptable toxicity. To define a peripheral blood immune signature of response to PD-1 blockade in classical Hodgkin lymphoma, the study combined TCR beta sequencing with CyTOF. What the study reported, not specific to this receptor: Diversity was lower in patients who began nivolumab less than 1 year after ASCT, so these patients were left out of later analyses to avoid confounding by immune reconstitution. Baseline diversity similar to that of newly diagnosed patients was observed in trial patients achieving complete response, whereas significantly lower diversity was observed in partial responders and progressors. The study was limited to a single clinical trial cohort, and causes of repertoire differences, possibly disease activity or prior therapy, remained undefined. By C4D1, a significant rise was seen in CD4+ TCR diversity but not in CD8+ TCR diversity (p=0.0027 vs p=0.16), and the rise was most apparent among complete responders (p=0.02). Baseline TCR diversity was reported to be lower in newly diagnosed patients than in healthy donors, and even lower in relapsed/refractory patients.

The Qiagen DNeasy kit was used to extract genomic DNA from unsorted PBMCs and from the negatively selected CD4+ and CD8+ fractions. Amplification of TCR beta CDR3 regions was done by immunoSEQ multiplex PCR with primers that anneal to V and J segments. A synthetic immune receptor repertoire was used to minimize amplification bias, and any residual bias was removed computationally once sequencing was done. The source study handled its data this way. Repertoire diversity was quantified as the Shannon entropy index using custom Python scripts. Unsorted, CD4+ and CD8+ repertoires were examined separately, except in combined analyses, for which CD4+ and CD8+ sequences were merged in silico. Clonal expansion was defined as a frequency increase of at least 2-fold after treatment compared with C1D1, and clones undetected at baseline were assigned a pseudocount of 0.5. Singleton clones were defined as clones with 0 or 1 copy at C1D1, and non-singleton clones were defined as clones with 2 or more copies. By matching protein sequences in sorted samples from the same patient, clones expanded in unsorted samples were annotated as CD4+, CD8+ or unknown. Diversity changes from C1D1 to C4D1 were tested in paired samples using Wilcoxon tests. TCRdb provides this immuneACCESS table in a form limited to in-frame rearrangements. Some clones are lacking; in checked studies, under half of them reflect an unresolved V gene, and why the rest are absent is not known. For V, J and clone size, that table is used; D and trimming come from the DNA. The sample table holds 35,000 to 50,000 clones, of which around 64% were seen once. About 3% of the sample is taken by the ten largest.

Including the terminal cysteine and phenylalanine, the CDR3 comprises 14 residues. Here the CDR3 DNA is all that survives: 42 bases in frame from base 1. V loses 2 bases of germline sequence and J loses 5 bases, and the interval between the two ends is 12 bases. Looking up the germline V gene yields CDR1 SGHTA and CDR2 FQGNSA. Comments on this clone: Its cognate antigen has yet to be identified. The sample holds no much larger clone one base away, and base qualities are not on file.

Taken with the paper, the label for time point translates to: cycle 4 day 1 (C4D1), after five to seven weeks of nivolumab. Relapse after autologous stem cell transplantation had occurred in all trial patients, and cohorts A, B and C were distinguished by prior brentuximab vedotin exposure. The trial cohort comprised some 60 patients with relapsed/refractory classical Hodgkin lymphoma whose best overall responses were complete response, partial response or progressive disease. Single-agent nivolumab was administered to trial patients in the multi-cohort phase II CheckMate 205 trial. Best overall response was determined by an independent review committee according to the 2007 International Working Group response criteria. Trial PBMCs were collected just before the start of nivolumab (C1D1) and during therapy at cycle 2 day 1 and cycle 4 day 1. Peripheral blood was collected in 8 mL Vacutainer Cell Preparation Tubes, from which PBMCs were isolated by centrifugation and then cryopreserved.

This chain is built from TRBV7-2 and TRBJ2-5, with a tentative D gene TRBD1 over 7 matching bases. Here the sequenced sample was peripheral blood mononuclear cells (PBMCs), taken before the fourth cycle of nivolumab. The source is a human donor with classical Hodgkin lymphoma. CDR3 sequence: CASSLSTGRETQYF. The nucleotide sequence is TGTGCCAGCAGCTTATCGACAGGGAGGGAGACCCAGTACTTC.